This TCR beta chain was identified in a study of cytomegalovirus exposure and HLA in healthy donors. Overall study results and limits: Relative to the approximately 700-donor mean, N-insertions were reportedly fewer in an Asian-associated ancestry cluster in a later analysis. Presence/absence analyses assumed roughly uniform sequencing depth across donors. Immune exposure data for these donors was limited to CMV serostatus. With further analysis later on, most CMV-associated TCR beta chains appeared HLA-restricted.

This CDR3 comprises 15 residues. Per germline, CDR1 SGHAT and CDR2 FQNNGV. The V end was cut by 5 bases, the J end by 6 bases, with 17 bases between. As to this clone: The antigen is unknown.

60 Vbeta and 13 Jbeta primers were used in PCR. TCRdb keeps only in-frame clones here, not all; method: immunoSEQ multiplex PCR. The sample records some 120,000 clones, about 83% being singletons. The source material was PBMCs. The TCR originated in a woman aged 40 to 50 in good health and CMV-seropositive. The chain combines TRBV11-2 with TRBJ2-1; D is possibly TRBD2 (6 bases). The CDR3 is CASSPYSGVSNEQFF. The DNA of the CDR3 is TGTGCCAGCAGCCCGTATAGCGGAGTCTCCAATGAGCAGTTCTTC.